The clone carrying this T cell receptor (beta chain) was seen at least ten times. Its antigen is still unknown. The CDR3 extends 3 residues past the end of the read, so its final part is completed from the germline J gene. These data are taken from a study of T cell clonality in common variable immunodeficiency. Equal genomic DNA amounts from CVID and control samples were sequenced. Profiled with immunoSEQ multiplex PCR; TCRdb holds only in-frame clones, not every one. Captured here are 39,000 or so clones, none seen once; the top ten comprise 2.5% to 3%. Broader study findings: Compared with controls, CVID subjects had fewer shared TCRbeta clones.

V lost 4 bases, J lost 2 bases, and 2 bases stayed unmatched. Germline V gene data show CDR1 as SGHNT and CDR2 as YYREEE (reference sequence). This CDR3 spans 13 amino acids. The chain couples TRBV5-4 to TRBJ2-5; 7 bases match TRBD1. Sequencing was done on a sample of peripheral blood mononuclear cells. The clonotype comes from a person between 18 and 75 years old in good health. The CDR3 reads CASSKGQQETQYF. The CDR3 bases that were read are TGTGCCAGCAGCAAGGGACAGCAAGAGACC.